A selection of T cell receptor beta chains follows, all from one sample in a study of naive and memory T cell subsets. TCRdb reanalysed the UMI-ligation and nested PCR reads using MiXCR and keeps one entry per CDR3 protein. The sample lists tens of thousands of distinct CDR3 sequences; about 11% were seen once. Sequencing input: naive CD4+ T cells from blood. The receptors shown here come from a human donor in good health. The CDR3 runs from the conserved cysteine through the conserved F or W. The D gene is left open where the match is weak. Rows give clone size only sometimes, using once, few, many, or a class for an expanded clone.

j_call v_call d_call clone_size cdr3_aa cdr3_nt
TRBJ1-4 TRBV29-1 NA NA CSVRTGSEKLFF TGCAGCGTTCGTACAGGGAGTGAAAAACTGTTTTTT
TRBJ1-3 TRBV6-5 NA NA CASSYAATRGTIYF TGTGCCAGCAGTTACGCCGCTACGAGGGGCACCATATATTTT
TRBJ2-3 TRBV12-3/TRBV12-4 TRBD2 NA CASSSGGTREAQYF TGTGCCAGCAGTTCCGGGGGAACGCGGGAGGCGCAGTATTTT
TRBJ2-1 TRBV29-1 TRBD2 few CSSRTSGSSSYNEQFF TGCAGCTCTCGGACTAGCGGGAGTTCTTCCTACAATGAGCAGTTCTTC
TRBJ1-1 TRBV6-6 NA many CASSYRTDNTEAFF TGTGCCAGCAGTTACCGGACGGACAACACTGAAGCTTTCTTT
TRBJ2-5 TRBV4-2 NA few CASSQAQGDAAETQYF TGTGCCAGCAGCCAAGCCCAGGGCGACGCGGCGGAGACCCAGTACTTC
TRBJ1-3 TRBV12-3/TRBV12-4 NA NA CASSSRGLNSGNTIYF TGTGCCAGCAGTTCTAGGGGGTTGAACTCTGGAAACACCATATATTTT
TRBJ2-1 TRBV11-2 TRBD2 NA CASSMTSGRAMNEQFF TGTGCCAGCAGCATGACTAGCGGGAGGGCCATGAATGAGCAGTTCTTC
TRBJ2-7 TRBV2 NA few CASSAQGTYEQYF TGTGCCAGCAGTGCCCAGGGGACCTACGAGCAGTACTTC
TRBJ2-1 TRBV2 TRBD2 NA CASIAGDYNEQFF TGTGCCAGCATAGCGGGGGACTACAATGAGCAGTTCTTC
TRBJ1-6 TRBV29-1 TRBD1 few CSARRGQGSPLHF TGCAGCGCCCGGCGGGGACAGGGGTCACCCCTCCACTTT
TRBJ2-7 TRBV6-2/TRBV6-3 NA few CASRERAAYEQYF TGTGCCAGCAGGGAGCGAGCCGCCTACGAGCAGTACTTC
TRBJ1-1 TRBV28 NA NA CASSLVDTFGENTEAFF TGTGCCAGCAGTTTAGTTGACACGTTCGGGGAGAACACTGAAGCTTTCTTT